The 27 T cell receptor beta chains below all came from one sample that was sequenced in a study of blood T cell repertoires in COVID-19. Assay: immunoSEQ multiplex PCR; the TCRdb copy retains only in-frame clones and omits some. This table holds over 200,000 clones, about 86% found once. The sample comprised PBMCs or T cells enriched from blood (not recorded which). The receptors were gathered from a woman in her 50s in a cohort exposed to, infected with or recovered from COVID-19 (not recorded which).

The chain joins TRBV3-1 (or the pseudogene TRBV3-2) to TRBJ1-1, with D perhaps matching TRBD1 (6 bases). Between the trimmed V and J ends, which lost 7 bases and 4 bases, there was a span of 16 bases. The germline V gene has CDR1 LGHDT and CDR2 YNNKEL (reference sequence). The CDR3 is 14 residues long. DNA of the CDR3: TGTGCCAGCAATAATGGGGGCACCGGCACTGAAGCTTTCTTT. Encoded protein: CASNNGGTGTEAFF.

The chain uses TRBV19 and TRBJ1-2; 9 bases align to TRBD1. V trimming: 7 bases; J trimming: 8 bases; junction bases outside the gene matches: 11. CDR3 length: 14 residues. Per the germline V gene, CDR1 is LNHDA and CDR2 is SQIVND (reference sequence). CDR3 nucleotide sequence: TGTGCCAGTACCCTGGGACAGGGAAATTTGGGCTACACCTTC. This codes for CASTLGQGNLGYTF.

In this sample, this clone turned up once. The rearrangement uses TRBV30 and TRBJ1-3; D is unclear. Germline assignment: CDR1 GTSNPN and CDR2 SVGIG (reference sequence). There are 12 residues in the CDR3. The V and J ends lost 6 bases and 4 bases respectively, with 10 bases between them. CDR3: CACTGSGNTIYF. CDR3 in DNA: TGTGCCTGCACGGGGTCCGGAAACACCATATATTTT.

V usage is TRBV10-2 and J usage is TRBJ2-1, with 7 nucleotides matching TRBD1. The length of the CDR3 is 14 residues. Trimming at V came to 11 bases and at J to 6 bases, leaving 13 bases not matched to a gene. CDR1 is WSHSY, CDR2 SAAADI, per germline. The CDR3 reads CAAGARGQLNEQFF. CDR3 coding DNA: TGCGCCGCAGGAGCGAGGGGACAGCTCAATGAGCAGTTCTTC.

To note about this clone: A read error is likely, as this CDR3 ends without the conserved phenylalanine or tryptophan. The DNA is left out, because the CDR3 cannot be placed on it with certainty; the CDR3 is given as TCRdb lists it. The V call is TRBV7-9, the J call TRBJ1-2; the table's TRBD1 call for D was not verified on the DNA. Germline V lookup: CDR1 SEHNR, CDR2 FQNEAQ (reference sequence). The CDR3 is 9 residues long, ends included. The CDR3 region is CASSSSGHI.

V gene TRBV24-1 combines with J gene TRBJ2-3; maybe TRBD1 (5 bases). This CDR3 contains 16 residues. Per germline, CDR1 KGHDR and CDR2 SFDVKD. V was shortened by 4 bases and J by 1 base, with 14 bases between the two germline ends. The CDR3 reads CATSDATASGTDTQYF. DNA of the CDR3: TGTGCCACCAGTGACGCGACAGCCTCAGGCACAGATACGCAGTATTTT.

The V call is TRBV6-5, the J call TRBJ2-1, with 7 positions matching TRBD1. The ends lost 2 bases at V and 3 bases at J; junction bases unmatched: 7. The CDR3 contains 16 residues. CDR1 is MNHEY and CDR2 is SVGAGI in the germline V gene. The chain's CDR3 is CASSYDAGGGYNEQFF. The CDR3 nucleotides are TGTGCCAGCAGTTACGACGCAGGGGGTGGCTACAATGAGCAGTTCTTC.

The CDR3, as DNA: TGTGCCAGCAGATACAGGGTTAGGTATGGCTACACCTTC. Its protein is CASRYRVRYGYTF. V and J are TRBV28 and TRBJ1-2; possible D gene TRBD1, 6 bases. Germline V gene lookup returns CDR1 MDHEN and CDR2 SYDVKM. This CDR3 is 13 amino acids long. Trimming removed 6 bases from V and 5 bases from J, with 13 bases in between.

The gene calls are TRBV28 and TRBJ2-7; possible D gene TRBD2, 5 bases. The CDR3 is 15 amino acids. Germline CDR1 reads MDHEN; CDR2 reads SYDVKM. Trimming took 4 bases from V and 0 from J, leaving 13 bases between them. CDR3 bases: TGTGCCAGCAGTTCGGGGTCTACGAGCTCCTACGAGCAGTACTTC. It codes for CASSSGSTSSYEQYF.

The chain uses TRBV2 and TRBJ2-5; D perhaps matches TRBD2 (6 bases). This CDR3 contains 13 residues. V lost 5 bases, J lost 5 bases, and 12 bases lay in between. The germline CDR1 and CDR2 sequences are SNHLY and FYNNEI. CDR3 coding DNA: TGTGCCAGCAGTCCGGGACTCTCGGAGACCCAGTACTTC. This sequence encodes CASSPGLSETQYF. The whole variable domain, remainder taken from reference TRBV2 and TRBJ2-5, is EPEVTQTPSHQVTQMGQEVILRCVPISNHLYFYWYRQILGQKVEFLVSFYNNEISEKSEIFDDQFSVERPDGSNFTLKIRSTKLEDSAMYFCASSPGLSETQYFGPGTRLLVL.

The V call is TRBV6-5, the J call TRBJ1-5; 8 bases align to TRBD1. The ends lost 5 bases at V and 6 bases at J; junction bases unmatched: 6. This CDR3 spans 14 amino acids. Germline CDR1 reads MNHEY; CDR2 reads SVGAGI. CDR3 in DNA: TGTGCCAGCAGTCAGAGACAGGGGATTCAGCCCCAGCATTTT. The encoded protein is CASSQRQGIQPQHF.

The chain joins TRBV7-8 to TRBJ1-2; TRBD1 might be the D (5 bases). The CDR3 has 15 residues. V lost 1 base and J lost 2, with 11 bases in between. Germline values: CDR1 SGHVS, CDR2 FQNEAQ. The CDR3 region has the DNA TGTGCCAGCAGCTTAGGTCCCAGGGAAAACTATGGCTACACCTTC. Translated, it gives CASSLGPRENYGYTF.

The chain carries TRBV6-5 and TRBJ1-2; D is unclear. The CDR3 runs to 16 residues. Trimming pared 0 bases from V and 0 bases from J, leaving 11 bases between. Germline-derived CDR1 and CDR2 are MNHEY and SVGAGI. For the CDR3, the DNA is TGTGCCAGCAGTTACTCGAGGGAGGATTCTAACTATGGCTACACCTTC. Translating gives CASSYSREDSNYGYTF.

This clone was detected once. V is TRBV5-4 and J is TRBJ2-1; unclear D gene. CDR3 length: 17 amino acids. Trimming shortened V by 2 bases and J by 4 bases, and 19 bases separated the two germline ends. Germline V gives CDR1 SGHNT, CDR2 YYREEE (reference sequence). The chain's CDR3 is CASSFELGTRIYNEQFF. The CDR3 region has the DNA TGTGCCAGCAGCTTCGAGTTGGGCACGCGAATTTACAATGAGCAGTTCTTC.

Regarding this clone: An end of the junction does not agree with germline; a read error may underlie this. The chain uses TRBV7-7 and TRBJ1-5, with no clear D. Germline-derived CDR1 and CDR2 are SSHAT and FNYEAQ (reference sequence). This CDR3 region has 17 residues. DNA of the CDR3: TGTGCTAGCAGCTTAAAGGGAGAAGGGTTCGGGAATCAGCCCCAGCATTTT. This translates into CASSLKGEGFGNQPQHF.

CDR3 nucleotides: TGCGCCAGCAGCGAACGACGGGGGGCCGTGAACACTGAAGCTTTCTTT. Protein: CASSERRGAVNTEAFF. The chain links TRBV5-1 to TRBJ1-1, with D possibly being TRBD1 (6 bases). The CDR3 is 16 amino acids. From germline, CDR1 is SGHRS and CDR2 YFSETQ. Trimming removed 4 bases at V and 0 bases at J, with 16 bases between. The full variable domain, with the rest looked up from reference TRBV5-1 and TRBJ1-1, is KAGVTQTPRYLIKTRGQQVTLSCSPISGHRSVSWYQQTPGQGLQFLFEYFSETQRNKGNFPGRFSGRQFSNSRSEMNVSTLELGDSALYLCASSERRGAVNTEAFFGQGTRLTVV.

V gene TRBV5-4 combines with J gene TRBJ2-4; D perhaps matches TRBD1 (5 bases). V was clipped by 0 bases and J by 7 bases, with 8 bases between them. Germline CDR1 and CDR2: SGHNT and YYREEE (reference sequence). The CDR3 runs to 13 residues. The CDR3 spells CASSLASGNIQYF. The CDR3, as DNA: TGTGCCAGCAGCTTGGCCTCAGGGAACATTCAGTACTTC.

J is TRBJ1-5 and V is TRBV12-3 or TRBV12-4; unclear D gene. Deletions cut 6 bases from V and 9 bases from J, with 12 bases between. This CDR3 is 12 amino acids long. This CDR3 reads CASSGHRLPQHF. The CDR3 DNA reads as TGTGCCAGCAGCGGCCATAGACTGCCCCAGCATTTT.

V is TRBV5-1 and J is TRBJ1-6, with unresolved D. The CDR3 length is 13 residues. Trimming stripped 1 base from V and 9 bases from J, with 8 bases between. Germline values: CDR1 SGHRS, CDR2 YFSETQ. DNA for the CDR3: TGCGCCAGCAGCTTGTTCTCGAGTTCACCCCTCCACTTT. Amino acid sequence: CASSLFSSSPLHF.

This chain connects TRBV18 to TRBJ2-3, with TRBD2 matching over 11 bases. J lost 4 bases, V lost 4 bases, and 10 bases had no gene match. CDR1 is KGHSH, CDR2 LQKENI, per germline. The CDR3 consists of 17 residues. CDR3 nucleotide sequence: TGTGCCAGCTCACAATTCTTGACTAGCGGGGATCCAGATACGCAGTATTTT. It specifies CASSQFLTSGDPDTQYF.

V is TRBV7-2 and J is TRBJ2-4, with D perhaps matching TRBD1 (6 bases). CDR1 and CDR2 from the germline V gene are SGHTA and FQGNSA. Trimming stripped 3 bases from V and 2 bases from J, with 11 bases between. The CDR3 consists of 15 residues. Here the CDR3 DNA reads TGTGCCAGCAGCTTCAGACAGGCAACCAAAAACATTCAGTACTTC. This encodes CASSFRQATKNIQYF. Filled out from reference TRBV7-2 and TRBJ2-4, the complete variable domain reads GAGVSQSPSNKVTEKGKDVELRCDPISGHTALYWYRQSLGQGLEFLIYFQGNSAPDKSGLPSDRFSAERTGGSVSTLTIQRTQQEDSAVYLCASSFRQATKNIQYFGAGTRLSVL.

This chain links TRBV7-2 with TRBJ2-7; D possibly corresponds to TRBD2 (5 bases). The V gene lost 5 bases and the J gene lost 2 bases, with 16 bases spanning the gap. CDR3 length: 15 amino acids. The germline V gene has CDR1 SGHTA and CDR2 FQGNSA. DNA of the CDR3: TGTGCCAGCAGCATCTCCGCGGGTGGGACCTACGAGCAGTACTTC. Its protein is CASSISAGGTYEQYF.

This clone was picked up one time. The chain joins TRBV4-2 to TRBJ1-2; TRBD1 agrees at 7 bases. The CDR3 totals 15 residues. With 4 bases clipped from V and 5 bases from J, the junction kept 10 bases outside the gene matches. Germline-derived CDR1 and CDR2 are LGHNA and YNFKEQ. The CDR3 bases are TGTGCCAGCAGCCCGCAGGGGGTTATTAGTTATGGCTACACCTTC. It specifies CASSPQGVISYGYTF.

The chain employs TRBV12-3 or TRBV12-4 and TRBJ2-2; D is unclear. V dropped 5 bases and J dropped 9 bases, with 7 bases sitting between them. The CDR3 sequence is 11 residues long. CDR3 loop: CASSPSWELFF. The CDR3 DNA follows: TGTGCCAGCAGTCCGTCGTGGGAGCTGTTTTTT.

The chain carries TRBV12-3 or TRBV12-4 and TRBJ2-7, with 11 positions matching TRBD1. V dropped 6 bases and J dropped 7; count of bases not matched to a gene: 2. CDR3 length equals 12 residues. CDR3 nucleotide sequence: TGTGCCAGCAGGGGGACAGGGGGAGAGCAGTACTTC. Amino acid sequence: CASRGTGGEQYF.

The chain is built from TRBV6-5 and TRBJ1-3; the D gene is possibly TRBD1 (6 bases). The germline V and J ends were trimmed by 7 bases and 4 bases, with 11 bases remaining between them. CDR1 MNHEY and CDR2 SVGAGI come from the germline V gene. This CDR3 has 13 residues. The CDR3 spells CASMRGLGNTIYF. The CDR3 DNA is TGTGCCAGCATGCGGGGGCTAGGAAACACCATATATTTT.

The chain combines TRBV9 with TRBJ2-1; 10 nucleotides match TRBD1. The J segment lost 7 bases and the V segment lost 4 bases, leaving 5 bases of the junction unmatched. This CDR3 comprises 14 residues. Germline CDR1 SGDLS, CDR2 YYNGEE. In nucleotides, the CDR3 is TGTGCCAGCAGCCCACAGGGACAGGGGAATGAGCAGTTCTTC. It yields the protein CASSPQGQGNEQFF.